Shown below are 24 T cell receptor beta chains from a single sample sequenced in a study of PD-1 blockade in classical Hodgkin lymphoma. Each patient experienced a relapse that followed autologous stem cell transplantation, and brentuximab vedotin exposure varied. The protocol was immunoSEQ multiplex PCR, while the TCRdb copy is restricted to in-frame clones and leaves out a portion. The data show 23,000 or so clones, with 70% to 80% seen just once and about 7% held by the top ten. The specimen was peripheral blood mononuclear cells (PBMCs), collected at baseline. These receptors were collected from a human donor with classical Hodgkin lymphoma.

In this sample, this clone turned up once. The chain couples TRBV7-2 to TRBJ2-5, with D perhaps TRBD1 or TRBD2 (6 bases each). Germline CDR1 is SGHTA and CDR2 is FQGNSA. V lost 1 base to trimming and J lost 5 bases, with 17 bases between them. The CDR3 has 16 amino acids. DNA of the CDR3: TGTGCCAGCAGCTTAGGAGAAACTAGGGGGGTTGAGACCCAGTACTTC. Its translation: CASSLGETRGVETQYF.

This clone came up once. The genes are TRBV10-3 and TRBJ2-5; D remains ambiguous. The CDR3 spans 13 residues. V was trimmed by 7 bases and J by 3 bases, leaving 12 bases between them. CDR1 is ENHRY, CDR2 SYGVKD, per germline. The CDR3, as DNA: TGTGCCATCAATCAGAGGAACGAAGAGACCCAGTACTTC. Protein sequence: CAINQRNEETQYF.

J is TRBJ2-5 and V is TRBV10-3; TRBD1 is a possible D gene (6 bases). CDR1 is ENHRY, CDR2 SYGVKD, per germline. The length of the CDR3 is 11 residues. V lost 11 bases and J 4 bases, leaving 11 bases between the germline ends. The CDR3 nucleotides read TGTGCCCAGGGGACGGGAGAGACCCAGTACTTC. Protein product: CAQGTGETQYF.

The chain uses TRBV6-1 and TRBJ2-3, with 9 bases identical to TRBD2. The V gene's germline CDR1 is MNHNS and CDR2 SASEGT. The CDR3 length is 14 residues. V was clipped by 6 bases and J by 6 bases; unmatched bases: 7. In DNA form, the CDR3 reads TGTGCCAGCAGGGGGTCTAGCGGGGAGGATACGCAGTATTTT. This codes for CASRGSSGEDTQYF.

J is TRBJ1-3 and V is TRBV6-5; D is unresolved. CDR1 and CDR2 from the germline V gene are MNHEY and SVGAGI. V dropped 6 bases and J dropped 4 bases, with 10 bases sitting between them. This CDR3 has 13 amino acids. The CDR3 bases are TGTGCCAGCAGCCCAAGGCCCGGAAACACCATATATTTT. Amino acid sequence: CASSPRPGNTIYF.

The chain combines TRBV7-2 with TRBJ1-6; no reliable D call. Germline V lookup: CDR1 SGHTA, CDR2 FQGNSA. The CDR3 is 16 residues long. Trimming removed 1 base from V and 0 bases from J, with 7 bases in between. This chain's CDR3 is CASSLEQSSYNSPLHF. CDR3 nucleotide sequence: TGTGCCAGCAGCTTAGAACAGAGCTCCTATAATTCACCCCTCCACTTT.

The V call is TRBV19, the J call TRBJ2-7, with D perhaps TRBD1 or TRBD2 (5 bases each). Germline CDR1 LNHDA, CDR2 SQIVND (reference sequence). Trimming removed 7 bases at V and 0 bases at J, with 10 bases between. CDR3 length equals 13 residues. The CDR3 DNA reads TGTGCCAGTACGGCCGGGACCTCCTACGAGCAGTACTTC. Protein sequence: CASTAGTSYEQYF.

V and J are TRBV19 and TRBJ2-3; possible D gene TRBD2, 5 bases. The V end lost 5 bases, the J end lost 6 bases, and 15 bases lay between the germline ends. The germline V gene has CDR1 LNHDA and CDR2 SQIVND (reference sequence). This CDR3 region has 14 residues. Here the CDR3 DNA reads TGTGCCAGTAGTCGAGAAACGGGGTTGGATACGCAGTATTTT. This sequence encodes CASSRETGLDTQYF.

The chain employs TRBV27 and TRBJ2-7; 9 nucleotides line up with TRBD2. Germline loops: CDR1 MNHEY, CDR2 SMNVEV (reference sequence). This CDR3 comprises 15 residues. J lost 0 bases, V lost 5 bases, and 5 bases had no gene match. The CDR3 protein is CASSLRAGGSYEQYF. The CDR3 coding sequence is TGTGCCAGCAGTCTCCGAGCGGGGGGCTCCTACGAGCAGTACTTC.

The V gene is TRBV6-4, the J gene TRBJ1-4; tentative D call: TRBD1 (5 bases). This CDR3 contains 15 residues. CDR1 MRHNA and CDR2 SNTAGT come from the germline V gene. The V end lost 6 bases, the J end lost 3 bases, and 14 bases lay between the germline ends. The CDR3 region has the DNA TGTGCCAGCAGCCCAGGGAGACAGCCTAATGAAAAACTGTTTTTT. Protein product: CASSPGRQPNEKLFF.

J is TRBJ2-5 and V is TRBV7-9; 12 nucleotides line up with TRBD2. V lost 5 bases, J lost 4 bases, and 8 bases stayed unmatched. Germline-derived CDR1 and CDR2 are SEHNR and FQNEAQ (reference sequence). The CDR3 is made up of 16 amino acids. CDR3 amino acids: CASSPRGLAGIETQYF. In nucleotides, the CDR3 is TGTGCCAGCAGCCCCCGAGGACTAGCGGGGATAGAGACCCAGTACTTC.

This chain connects TRBV28 to TRBJ2-1, with TRBD2 as a possible D gene (6 bases). Germline values: CDR1 MDHEN, CDR2 SYDVKM. CDR3 length: 14 amino acids. Trimming shortened V by 6 bases and J by 1 base, and 10 bases separated the two germline ends. This chain's CDR3 is CASRVGGSYNEQFF. The CDR3 region has the DNA TGTGCCAGCAGGGTGGGGGGTTCCTACAATGAGCAGTTCTTC.

The rearrangement joins TRBV4-3 to TRBJ2-2, with D possibly matching TRBD2 (5 bases). The germline V and J ends were trimmed by 2 bases and 0 bases, with 16 bases remaining between them. CDR1 is LGHNA, CDR2 YSLEER, per germline. The CDR3 is 18 amino acids. Written as DNA, the CDR3 is TGCGCCAGCAGCCAACAGGCCCGGAGGTTCGCGAACACCGGGGAGCTGTTTTTT. Its protein is CASSQQARRFANTGELFF.

The rearrangement links TRBV7-9 to TRBJ2-7; tentatively, D is TRBD1 (5 bases). Trimming took 5 bases from V and 1 from J, leaving 9 bases between them. Germline V gives CDR1 SEHNR, CDR2 FQNEAQ (reference sequence). The CDR3 sequence is 13 residues long. The CDR3 here is CASSRGHSYEQYF. The CDR3 bases are TGTGCCAGCAGCAGGGGTCATTCCTACGAGCAGTACTTC.

The chain links TRBV29-1 to TRBJ2-1, with D possibly TRBD1 on 5 matching bases. Looked up from germline, CDR1 is SQVTM and CDR2 is ANQGSEA. The CDR3 is 17 residues long. The V gene lost 2 bases and the J gene lost 8 bases, with 25 bases spanning the gap. CDR3 sequence (DNA): TGCAGCGTTGAAAAGTTCGGTTCAGGGAATCATGTGGATGAGCAGTTCTTC. Amino acids: CSVEKFGSGNHVDEQFF.

The J gene is TRBJ2-3, the V gene TRBV9; D call uncertain. Trimming shortened V by 7 bases and J by 8 bases, and 17 bases separated the two germline ends. Germline-derived CDR1 and CDR2 are SGDLS and YYNGEE. The CDR3 runs to 13 residues. The CDR3 protein is CASQTGSEGTQYF. Written as DNA, the CDR3 is TGTGCCAGCCAGACGGGTAGTGAAGGTACGCAGTATTTT.

The table lists this clone with a count of one. CDR3 in amino acids: CASSNRQGPVAKNIQYF. The CDR3 nucleotides are TGTGCCAGCAGCAATAGACAGGGACCAGTAGCCAAAAACATTCAGTACTTC. The rearrangement links TRBV21-1 to TRBJ2-4; the DNA was not compared with TRBD1, the D call given in the table. TRBV21-1 is marked as a pseudogene. This CDR3 region has 17 residues.

The rearrangement joins TRBV10-2 to TRBJ1-1; D is uncertain. The CDR3 runs 12 residues. The V gene's germline CDR1 is WSHSY and CDR2 SAAADI. Trimming left V 7 bases short and J 5 bases short, with 11 bases between. Here the CDR3 reads CASTTPGTEAFF. The CDR3 nucleotides read TGCGCCAGCACCACTCCGGGAACTGAAGCTTTCTTT.

V is TRBV7-8 and J is TRBJ1-1; 7 bases are a match to TRBD1. Germline V gives CDR1 SGHVS, CDR2 FQNEAQ. The CDR3 is 15 residues long. V dropped 1 base and J dropped 1; count of bases not matched to a gene: 3. As DNA, the CDR3 is TGTGCCAGCAGCTTAGAGGGACAGCGGAACACTGAAGCTTTCTTT. Translating gives CASSLEGQRNTEAFF. Full variable domain (missing parts from reference TRBV7-8 and TRBJ1-1): GAGVSQSPRYKVAKRGQDVALRCDPISGHVSLFWYQQALGQGPEFLTYFQNEAQLDKSGLPSDRFFAERPEGSVSTLKIQRTQQEDSAVYLCASSLEGQRNTEAFFGQGTRLTVV.

The chain links TRBV27 to TRBJ2-7; D unresolved. CDR3 length: 14 amino acids. V was pared by 3 bases and J by 2 bases, with 11 bases between. Germline loops: CDR1 MNHEY, CDR2 SMNVEV (reference sequence). The chain's CDR3 is CASSFKVPPYEQYF. The CDR3 coding sequence is TGTGCCAGCAGTTTCAAGGTACCCCCCTACGAGCAGTACTTC.

The rearrangement uses TRBV19 and TRBJ1-5, with D possibly being TRBD1 (5 bases). This CDR3 comprises 14 residues. Germline V gene sequence: CDR1 LNHDA, CDR2 SQIVND (reference sequence). V lost 7 bases, J lost 1 base, and 11 bases lay in between. The CDR3 loop reads CASTDGGSNQPQHF. CDR3 sequence (DNA): TGTGCCAGTACCGACGGGGGAAGCAATCAGCCCCAGCATTTT.

The J gene is TRBJ1-5, the V gene TRBV28; D not certain. Germline V gene lookup returns CDR1 MDHEN and CDR2 SYDVKM. Trimming pared 5 bases from V and 7 bases from J, leaving 9 bases between. The CDR3 consists of 12 residues. The CDR3 loop is CASSAGGQPQHF. For the CDR3, the DNA is TGTGCCAGCAGTGCGGGAGGCCAGCCCCAGCATTTT.

This clone appeared once. This sequence joins TRBV6-1 and TRBJ1-2; the D is unclear. This CDR3 is built from 13 residues. Germline loops: CDR1 MNHNS, CDR2 SASEGT. V was cut by 8 bases and J by 5 bases, with 15 bases left in between. This CDR3 reads CASESGLSYGYTF. The CDR3 DNA reads as TGTGCCAGCGAGTCTGGGCTTAGTTATGGCTACACCTTC.

This clone was counted a few times. V usage is TRBV4-3 and J usage is TRBJ1-2, with D possibly being TRBD1 (5 bases). The CDR3 runs to 15 residues. Germline V gives CDR1 LGHNA, CDR2 YSLEER. Trimming removed 0 bases from V and 4 bases from J, with 12 bases in between. Here the CDR3 DNA reads TGCGCCAGCAGCCAAGAAAGGGGATCGGGCTATGGCTACACCTTC. Its protein product is CASSQERGSGYGYTF.